This T cell receptor beta chain originates from a study of cytomegalovirus exposure and HLA in healthy donors. Study-wide results and caveats: Most likely, a cluster of highly shared sequence variants arose as a sequencing artifact. For cytomegalovirus status, the classifier reportedly gave diagnoses with high specificity and sensitivity. One variant, a missense change in DCLRE1C, was linked in a later analysis to TCR beta V- and J-gene trimming.

With V trimmed by 4 bases and J by 7 bases, 2 bases remained unmatched. This CDR3 comprises 14 residues. Per germline, CDR1 SNHLY and CDR2 FYNNEI. A multiplex PCR was run with 60 Vbeta primers and 13 Jbeta primers. Profiled with immunoSEQ multiplex PCR; TCRdb holds only in-frame clones, not every one. The sample has about 160,000 clones; 70% to 90% are singletons. Details on this clone: Antigen unknown.

The TCR was taken from a man aged 18-30 years in good health and CMV-seropositive. Sequences were obtained from PBMCs. V is TRBV2 and J is TRBJ1-6; 9 bases are shared with TRBD1. The CDR3: CASSVGTGNSPLHF. The CDR3 bases are TGTGCCAGCAGTGTGGGGACAGGGAATTCACCCCTCCACTTT.